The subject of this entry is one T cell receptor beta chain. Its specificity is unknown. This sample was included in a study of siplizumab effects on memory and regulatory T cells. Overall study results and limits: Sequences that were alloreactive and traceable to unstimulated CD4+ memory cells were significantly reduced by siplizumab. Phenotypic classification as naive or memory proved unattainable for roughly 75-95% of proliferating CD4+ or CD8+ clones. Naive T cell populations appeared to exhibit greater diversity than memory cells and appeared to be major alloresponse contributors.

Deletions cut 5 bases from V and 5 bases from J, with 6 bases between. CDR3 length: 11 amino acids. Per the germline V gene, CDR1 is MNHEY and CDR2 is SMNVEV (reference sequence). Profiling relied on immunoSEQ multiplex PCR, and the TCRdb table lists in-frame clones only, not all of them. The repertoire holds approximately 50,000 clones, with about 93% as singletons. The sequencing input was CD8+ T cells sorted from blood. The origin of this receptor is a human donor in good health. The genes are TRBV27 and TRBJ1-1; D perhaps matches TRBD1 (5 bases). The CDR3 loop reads CASSEGTEAFF. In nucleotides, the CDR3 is TGTGCCAGCAGTGAGGGGACTGAAGCTTTCTTT.